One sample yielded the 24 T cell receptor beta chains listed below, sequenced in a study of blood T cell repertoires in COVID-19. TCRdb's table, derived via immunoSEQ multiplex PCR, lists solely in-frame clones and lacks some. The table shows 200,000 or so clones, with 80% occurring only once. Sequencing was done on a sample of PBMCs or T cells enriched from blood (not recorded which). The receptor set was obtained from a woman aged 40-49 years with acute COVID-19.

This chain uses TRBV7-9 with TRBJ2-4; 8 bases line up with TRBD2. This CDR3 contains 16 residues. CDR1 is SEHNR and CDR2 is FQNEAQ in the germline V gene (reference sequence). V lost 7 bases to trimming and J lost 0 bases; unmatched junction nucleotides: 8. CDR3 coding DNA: TGTGCCAGCATCAAAGATAGCGGGATAGCCAAAAACATTCAGTACTTC. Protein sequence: CASIKDSGIAKNIQYF.

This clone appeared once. CDR3 sequence (DNA): TGTGCCAGTAGCCGGACTAGCGGGAGAAATGAGCAGTTCTTC. It codes for CASSRTSGRNEQFF. The chain is built from TRBV19 and TRBJ2-1, with TRBD2 matching 13 bases. Germline CDR1 LNHDA, CDR2 SQIVND (reference sequence). J was trimmed by 7 bases and V by 6 bases; bases with no gene match: 3. The CDR3 length is 14 residues.

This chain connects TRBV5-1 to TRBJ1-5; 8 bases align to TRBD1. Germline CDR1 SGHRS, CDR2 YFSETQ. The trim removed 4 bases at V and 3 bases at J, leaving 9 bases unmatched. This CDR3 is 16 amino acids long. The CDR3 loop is CASSRTGQGDNQPQHF. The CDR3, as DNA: TGCGCCAGCAGCAGAACCGGACAGGGCGACAATCAGCCCCAGCATTTT.

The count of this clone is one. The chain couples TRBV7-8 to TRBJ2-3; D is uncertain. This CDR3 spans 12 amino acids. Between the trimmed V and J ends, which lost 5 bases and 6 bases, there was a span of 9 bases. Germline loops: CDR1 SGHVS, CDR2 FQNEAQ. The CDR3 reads CASSLFADTQYF. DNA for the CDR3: TGTGCCAGCAGCCTTTTTGCGGATACGCAGTATTTT. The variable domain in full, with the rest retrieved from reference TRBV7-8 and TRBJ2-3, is GAGVSQSPRYKVAKRGQDVALRCDPISGHVSLFWYQQALGQGPEFLTYFQNEAQLDKSGLPSDRFFAERPEGSVSTLKIQRTQQEDSAVYLCASSLFADTQYFGPGTRLTVL.

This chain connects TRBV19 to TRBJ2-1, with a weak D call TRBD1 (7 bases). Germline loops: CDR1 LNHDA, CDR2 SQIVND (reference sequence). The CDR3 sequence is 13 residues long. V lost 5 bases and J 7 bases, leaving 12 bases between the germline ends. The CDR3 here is CASSPRGDNEQFF. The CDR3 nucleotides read TGTGCCAGTAGTCCCAGGGGGGATAATGAGCAGTTCTTC.

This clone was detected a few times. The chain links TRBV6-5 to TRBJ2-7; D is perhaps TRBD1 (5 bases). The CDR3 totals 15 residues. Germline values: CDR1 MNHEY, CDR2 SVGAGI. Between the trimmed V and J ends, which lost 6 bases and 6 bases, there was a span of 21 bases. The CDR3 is CASRPLGMDKREQYF. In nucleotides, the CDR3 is TGTGCCAGCAGACCATTGGGAATGGACAAACGCGAGCAGTACTTC.

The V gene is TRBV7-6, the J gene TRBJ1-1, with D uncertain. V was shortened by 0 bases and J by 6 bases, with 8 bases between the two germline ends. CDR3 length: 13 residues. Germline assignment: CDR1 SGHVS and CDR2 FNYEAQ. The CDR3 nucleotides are TGTGCCAGCAGCTTAGCGGAGATGGCTGAAGCTTTCTTT. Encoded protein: CASSLAEMAEAFF.

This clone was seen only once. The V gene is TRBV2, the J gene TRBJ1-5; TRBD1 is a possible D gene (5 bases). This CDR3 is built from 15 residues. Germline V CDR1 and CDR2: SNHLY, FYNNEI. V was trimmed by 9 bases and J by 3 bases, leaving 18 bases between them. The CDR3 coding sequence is TGTGCCAGTGGAGTCGACAGAATTCCCAATCAGCCCCAGCATTTT. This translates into CASGVDRIPNQPQHF.

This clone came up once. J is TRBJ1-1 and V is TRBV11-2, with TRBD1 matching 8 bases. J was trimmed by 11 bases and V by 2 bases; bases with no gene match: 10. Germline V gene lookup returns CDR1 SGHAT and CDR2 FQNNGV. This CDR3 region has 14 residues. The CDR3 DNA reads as TGTGCCAGCAGCTTACCCGGACAGGGTTTCAGGGCTTTCTTT. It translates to CASSLPGQGFRAFF. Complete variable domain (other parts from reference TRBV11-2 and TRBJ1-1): EAGVAQSPRYKIIEKRQSVAFWCNPISGHATLYWYQQILGQGPKLLIQFQNNGVVDDSQLPKDRFSAERLKGVDSTLKIQPAKLEDSAVYLCASSLPGQGFRAFFGQGTRLTVV.

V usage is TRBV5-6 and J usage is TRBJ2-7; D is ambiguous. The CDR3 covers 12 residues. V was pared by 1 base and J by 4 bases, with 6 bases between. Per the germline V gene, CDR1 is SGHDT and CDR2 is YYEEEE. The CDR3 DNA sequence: TGTGCCAGCAGCTTGTGGAGTTACGAGCAGTACTTC. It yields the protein CASSLWSYEQYF.

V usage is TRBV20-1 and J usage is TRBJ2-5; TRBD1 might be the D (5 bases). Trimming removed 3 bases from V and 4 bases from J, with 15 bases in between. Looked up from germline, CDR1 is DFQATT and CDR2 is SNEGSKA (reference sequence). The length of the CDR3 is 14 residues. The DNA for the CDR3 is TGCAGTGCTAGTTCAGGGCTGCTAGGAGAGACCCAGTACTTC. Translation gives CSASSGLLGETQYF.

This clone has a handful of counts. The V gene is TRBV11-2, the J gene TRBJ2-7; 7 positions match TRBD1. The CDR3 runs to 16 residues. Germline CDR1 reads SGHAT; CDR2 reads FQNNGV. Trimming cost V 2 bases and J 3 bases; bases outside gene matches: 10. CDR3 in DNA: TGTGCCAGCAGCTTATCAACCGGGACAGCGCTCTACGAGCAGTACTTC. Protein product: CASSLSTGTALYEQYF.

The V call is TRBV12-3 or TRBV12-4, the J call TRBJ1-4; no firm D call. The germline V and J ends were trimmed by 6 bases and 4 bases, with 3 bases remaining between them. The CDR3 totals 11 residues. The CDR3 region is CASSLNEKLFF. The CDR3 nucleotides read TGTGCCAGCAGCCTTAATGAAAAACTGTTTTTT.

CDR3 bases: TGTGCCAGCCGAACTAACAGGAGGGGAACCGGGGAGCTGTTTTTT. Translating gives CASRTNRRGTGELFF. The J gene is TRBJ2-2, the V gene TRBV6-5, with D maybe TRBD2 (6 bases). Germline V gene sequence: CDR1 MNHEY, CDR2 SVGAGI. Trimming cost V 8 bases and J 5 bases, with 18 bases left between them. CDR3 length equals 15 residues.

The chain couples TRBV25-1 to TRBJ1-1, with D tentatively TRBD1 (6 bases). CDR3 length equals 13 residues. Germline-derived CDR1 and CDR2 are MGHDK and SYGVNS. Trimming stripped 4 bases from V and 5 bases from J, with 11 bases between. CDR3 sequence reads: CASSGVQGTEAFF. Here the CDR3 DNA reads TGTGCCAGCAGTGGGGTACAGGGAACTGAAGCTTTCTTT.

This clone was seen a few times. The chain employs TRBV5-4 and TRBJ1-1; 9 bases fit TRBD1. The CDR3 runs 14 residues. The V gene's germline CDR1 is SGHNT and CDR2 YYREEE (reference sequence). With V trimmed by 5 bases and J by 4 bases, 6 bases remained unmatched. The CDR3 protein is CASRWDRASTEAFF. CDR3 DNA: TGTGCCAGCAGATGGGACAGGGCGTCCACTGAAGCTTTCTTT.

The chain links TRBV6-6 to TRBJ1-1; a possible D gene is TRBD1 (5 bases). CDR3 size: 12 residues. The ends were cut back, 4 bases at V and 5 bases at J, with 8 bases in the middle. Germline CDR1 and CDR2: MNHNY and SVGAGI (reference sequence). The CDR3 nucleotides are TGTGCCAGCAGTTGGGGGGAAACTGAAGCTTTCTTT. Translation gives CASSWGETEAFF.

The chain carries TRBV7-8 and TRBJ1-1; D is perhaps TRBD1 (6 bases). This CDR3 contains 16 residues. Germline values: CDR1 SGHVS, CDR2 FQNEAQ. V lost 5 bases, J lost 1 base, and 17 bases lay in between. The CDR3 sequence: CASSVRGGQPNTEAFF. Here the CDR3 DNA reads TGTGCCAGCAGCGTTAGGGGGGGGCAGCCGAACACTGAAGCTTTCTTT.

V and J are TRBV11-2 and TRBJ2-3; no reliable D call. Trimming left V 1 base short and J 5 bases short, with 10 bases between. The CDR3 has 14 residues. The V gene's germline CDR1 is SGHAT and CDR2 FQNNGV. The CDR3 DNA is TGTGCCAGCAGCTTAGCGTCTTTCGGAGATACGCAGTATTTT. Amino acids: CASSLASFGDTQYF.

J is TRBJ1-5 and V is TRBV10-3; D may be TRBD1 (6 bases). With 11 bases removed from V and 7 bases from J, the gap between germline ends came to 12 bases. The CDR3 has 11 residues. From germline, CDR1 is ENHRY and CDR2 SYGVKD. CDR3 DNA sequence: TGTGCCTCCGGGACACAGCAGCCCCAGCATTTT. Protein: CASGTQQPQHF.

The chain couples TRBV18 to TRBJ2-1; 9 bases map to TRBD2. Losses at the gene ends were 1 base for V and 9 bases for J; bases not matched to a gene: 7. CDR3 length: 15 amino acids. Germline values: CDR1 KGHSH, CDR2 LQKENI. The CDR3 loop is CASSPQASGIGEQFF. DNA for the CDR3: TGTGCCAGCTCACCACAGGCTAGCGGGATAGGTGAGCAGTTCTTC. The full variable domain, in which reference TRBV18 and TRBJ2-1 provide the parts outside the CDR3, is NAGVMQNPRHLVRRRGQEARLRCSPMKGHSHVYWYRQLPEEGLKFMVYLQKENIIDESGMPKERFSAEFPKEGPSILRIQQVVRGDSAAYFCASSPQASGIGEQFFGPGTRLTVL.

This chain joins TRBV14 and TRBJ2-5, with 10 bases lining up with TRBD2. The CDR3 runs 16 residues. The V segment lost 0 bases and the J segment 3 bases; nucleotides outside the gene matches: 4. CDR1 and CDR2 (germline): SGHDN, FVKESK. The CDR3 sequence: CASSQDPAGGKETQYF. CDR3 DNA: TGTGCCAGCAGCCAAGATCCAGCGGGAGGGAAAGAGACCCAGTACTTC. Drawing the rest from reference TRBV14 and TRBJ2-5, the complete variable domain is EAGVTQFPSHSVIEKGQTVTLRCDPISGHDNLYWYRRVMGKEIKFLLHFVKESKQDESGMPNNRFLAERTGGTYSTLKVQPAELEDSGVYFCASSQDPAGGKETQYFGPGTRLLVL.

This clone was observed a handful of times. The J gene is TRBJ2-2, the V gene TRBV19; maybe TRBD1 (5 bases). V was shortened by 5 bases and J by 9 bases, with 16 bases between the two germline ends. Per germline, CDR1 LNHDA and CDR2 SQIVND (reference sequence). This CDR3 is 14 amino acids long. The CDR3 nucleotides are TGTGCCAGTAGTCCCCGGACATATTCCTGGGAGCTGTTTTTT. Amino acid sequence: CASSPRTYSWELFF.

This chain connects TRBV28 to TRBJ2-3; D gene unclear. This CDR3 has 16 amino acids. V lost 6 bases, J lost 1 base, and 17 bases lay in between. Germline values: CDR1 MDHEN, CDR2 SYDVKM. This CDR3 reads CASSLGNTWGTDTQYF. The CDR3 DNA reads TGTGCCAGCAGCCTGGGCAATACCTGGGGCACAGATACGCAGTATTTT.